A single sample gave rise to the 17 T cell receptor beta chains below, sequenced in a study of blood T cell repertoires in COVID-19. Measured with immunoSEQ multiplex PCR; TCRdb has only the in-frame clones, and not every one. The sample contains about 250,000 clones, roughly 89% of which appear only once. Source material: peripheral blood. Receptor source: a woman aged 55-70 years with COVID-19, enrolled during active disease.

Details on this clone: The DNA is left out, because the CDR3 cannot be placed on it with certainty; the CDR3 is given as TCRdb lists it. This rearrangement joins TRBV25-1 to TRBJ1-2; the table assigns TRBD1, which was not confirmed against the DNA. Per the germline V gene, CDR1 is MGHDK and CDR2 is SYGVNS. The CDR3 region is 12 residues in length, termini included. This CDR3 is CASSEVGQGATF.

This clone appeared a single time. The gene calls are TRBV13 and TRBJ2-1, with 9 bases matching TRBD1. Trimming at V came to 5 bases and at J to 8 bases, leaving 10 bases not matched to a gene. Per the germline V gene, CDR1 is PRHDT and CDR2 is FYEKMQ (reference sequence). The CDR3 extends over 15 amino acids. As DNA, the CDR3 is TGTGCCAGCAGCAAATGGACAGGGGCTATCGATGAGCAGTTCTTC. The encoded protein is CASSKWTGAIDEQFF.

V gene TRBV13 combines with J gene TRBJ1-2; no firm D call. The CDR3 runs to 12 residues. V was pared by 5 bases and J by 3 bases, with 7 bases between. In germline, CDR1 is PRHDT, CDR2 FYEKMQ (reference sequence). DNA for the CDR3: TGTGCCAGCAGCCCTCGTCACTATGGCTACACCTTC. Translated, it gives CASSPRHYGYTF.

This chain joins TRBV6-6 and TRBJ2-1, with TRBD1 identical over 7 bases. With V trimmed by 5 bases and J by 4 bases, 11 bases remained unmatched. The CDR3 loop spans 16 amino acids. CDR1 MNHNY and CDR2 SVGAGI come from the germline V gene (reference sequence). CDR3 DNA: TGTGCCAGCAGTCGAGACAGGGACCCTACGTACAATGAGCAGTTCTTC. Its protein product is CASSRDRDPTYNEQFF.

As DNA, the CDR3 is TGCAGCGTTGATTCGCGGGGGGCTGGAAACACCATATATTTT. Translating gives CSVDSRGAGNTIYF. The genes are TRBV29-1 and TRBJ1-3; TRBD1 is a possible D gene (5 bases). V lost 3 bases, J lost 2 bases, and 11 bases lay in between. From germline, CDR1 is SQVTM and CDR2 ANQGSEA. This CDR3 has 14 amino acids.

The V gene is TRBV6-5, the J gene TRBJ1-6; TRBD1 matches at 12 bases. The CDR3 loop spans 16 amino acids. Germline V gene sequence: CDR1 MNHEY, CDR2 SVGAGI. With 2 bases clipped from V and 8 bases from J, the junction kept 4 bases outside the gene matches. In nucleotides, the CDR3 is TGTGCCAGCAGTTACGGGGACAGGGGGCTTGATTCACCCCTCCACTTT. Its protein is CASSYGDRGLDSPLHF.

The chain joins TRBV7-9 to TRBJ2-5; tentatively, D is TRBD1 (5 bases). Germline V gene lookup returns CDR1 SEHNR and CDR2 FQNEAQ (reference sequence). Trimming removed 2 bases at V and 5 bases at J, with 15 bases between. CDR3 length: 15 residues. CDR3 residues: CASSLRRTRVETQYF. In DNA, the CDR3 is TGTGCCAGCAGCTTACGCCGGACAAGAGTGGAGACCCAGTACTTC.

The CDR3 DNA is TGCGCCAGCAGCCGACAATTCCAGGGGCGCAACATACATGAGCAGTTCTTC. This encodes CASSRQFQGRNIHEQFF. V and J are TRBV5-1 and TRBJ2-1, with D maybe TRBD1 (6 bases). Between the trimmed V and J ends, which lost 4 bases and 8 bases, there was a span of 25 bases. The CDR3 consists of 17 residues. Germline V gene lookup returns CDR1 SGHRS and CDR2 YFSETQ.

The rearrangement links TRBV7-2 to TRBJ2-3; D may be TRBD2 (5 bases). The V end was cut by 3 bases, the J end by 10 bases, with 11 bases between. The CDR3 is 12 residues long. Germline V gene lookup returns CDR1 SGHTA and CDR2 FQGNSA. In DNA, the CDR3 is TGTGCCAGCAGCTTGACCCGGGGTGCGCAGTATTTT. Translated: CASSLTRGAQYF.

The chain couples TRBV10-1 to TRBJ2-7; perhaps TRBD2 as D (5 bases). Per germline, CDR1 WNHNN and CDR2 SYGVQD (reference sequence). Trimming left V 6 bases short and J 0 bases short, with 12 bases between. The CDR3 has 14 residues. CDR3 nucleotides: TGCGCCAGCAGAGCGGTTTCAAGCTCCTACGAGCAGTACTTC. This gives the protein CASRAVSSSYEQYF.

The CDR3 protein is CASSPRAFGNTIYF. CDR3 DNA: TGTGCCAGCAGCCCGAGGGCCTTCGGAAACACCATATATTTT. V and J are TRBV6-5 and TRBJ1-3; no clear D gene. The CDR3 runs to 14 residues. V gave up 6 bases and J gave up 4 bases, with 13 bases separating them. The germline V gene encodes CDR1 MNHEY and CDR2 SVGAGI.

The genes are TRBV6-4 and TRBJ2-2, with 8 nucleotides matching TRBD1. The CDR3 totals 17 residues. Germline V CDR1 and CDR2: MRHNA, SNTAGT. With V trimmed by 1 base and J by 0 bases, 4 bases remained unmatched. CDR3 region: CASSDWTGPANTGELFF. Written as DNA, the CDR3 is TGTGCCAGCAGTGACTGGACAGGGCCCGCGAACACCGGGGAGCTGTTTTTT.

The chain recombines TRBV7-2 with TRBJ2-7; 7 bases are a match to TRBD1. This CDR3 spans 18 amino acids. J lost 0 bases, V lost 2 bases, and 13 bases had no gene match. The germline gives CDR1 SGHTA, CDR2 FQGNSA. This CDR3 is CASSLTPLQGVSSYEQYF. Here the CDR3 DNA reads TGTGCCAGCAGCTTAACCCCCCTCCAGGGGGTTAGCTCCTACGAGCAGTACTTC.

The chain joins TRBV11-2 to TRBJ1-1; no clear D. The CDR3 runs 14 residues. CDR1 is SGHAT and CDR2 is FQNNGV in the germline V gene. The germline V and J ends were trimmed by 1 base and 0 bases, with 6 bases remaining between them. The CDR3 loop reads CASSLAALNTEAFF. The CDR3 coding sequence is TGTGCCAGCAGCTTAGCAGCGTTGAACACTGAAGCTTTCTTT. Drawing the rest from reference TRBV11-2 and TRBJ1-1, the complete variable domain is EAGVAQSPRYKIIEKRQSVAFWCNPISGHATLYWYQQILGQGPKLLIQFQNNGVVDDSQLPKDRFSAERLKGVDSTLKIQPAKLEDSAVYLCASSLAALNTEAFFGQGTRLTVV.

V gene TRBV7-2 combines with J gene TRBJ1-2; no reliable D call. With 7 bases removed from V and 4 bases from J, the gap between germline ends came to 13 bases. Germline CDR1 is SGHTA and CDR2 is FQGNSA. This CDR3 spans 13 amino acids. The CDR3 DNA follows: TGTGCCAGCACCTCTCTTAGCGGCTATGGCTACACCTTC. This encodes CASTSLSGYGYTF.

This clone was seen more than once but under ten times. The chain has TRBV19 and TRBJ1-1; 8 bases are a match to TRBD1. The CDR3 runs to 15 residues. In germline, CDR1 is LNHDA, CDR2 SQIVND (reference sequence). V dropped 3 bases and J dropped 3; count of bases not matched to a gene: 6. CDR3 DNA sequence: TGTGCCAGTAGTATCCTGGGACAGGTTTACACTGAAGCTTTCTTT. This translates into CASSILGQVYTEAFF.

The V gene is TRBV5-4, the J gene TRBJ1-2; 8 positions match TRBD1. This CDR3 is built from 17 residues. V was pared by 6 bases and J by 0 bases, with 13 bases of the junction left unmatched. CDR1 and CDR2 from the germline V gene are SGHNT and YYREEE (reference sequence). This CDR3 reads CASTPRTGRYSNYGYTF. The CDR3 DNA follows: TGTGCCAGCACCCCCCGGACAGGGAGATATTCTAACTATGGCTACACCTTC. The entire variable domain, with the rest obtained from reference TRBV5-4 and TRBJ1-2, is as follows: ETGVTQSPTHLIKTRGQQVTLRCSSQSGHNTVSWYQQALGQGPQFIFQYYREEENGRGNFPPRFSGLQFPNYSSELNVNALELDDSALYLCASTPRTGRYSNYGYTFGSGTRLTVV.